A single sample is the source of the 29 T cell receptor beta chains below, sequenced in a study of blood T cell repertoires in COVID-19. Repertoires were generated with immunoSEQ multiplex PCR, while TCRdb's copy carries only in-frame clones and drops some. The sample lists some 80,000 clones, roughly 82% occurring once. The sequencing input was peripheral blood. The receptors shown here come from a woman in her fifties or sixties with acute or convalescent COVID-19.

This rearrangement joins TRBV4-3 to TRBJ2-1, with TRBD2 matching over 8 bases. Germline CDR1 reads LGHNA; CDR2 reads YSLEER. V gave up 4 bases and J gave up 8 bases; unmatched junction bases: 10. The CDR3 has 15 amino acids. This CDR3 reads CASSPFSTSGYEQFF. CDR3 coding DNA: TGCGCCAGCAGCCCCTTTAGTACTAGCGGATATGAGCAGTTCTTC.

The chain recombines TRBV24-1 with TRBJ1-2, with a possible D match to TRBD1 (5 bases). Trimming cost V 2 bases and J 7 bases, with 31 bases left between them. Germline CDR1 reads KGHDR; CDR2 reads SFDVKD. The CDR3 contains 20 residues. The CDR3: CATSDSLHPGRTWRVFGYTF. The DNA of the CDR3 is TGTGCCACCAGTGATTCTCTACATCCGGGCCGGACATGGAGGGTCTTTGGCTACACCTTC.

This chain connects TRBV14 to TRBJ1-2; weak D call: TRBD1 (5 bases). The CDR3 loop spans 14 amino acids. The germline V and J ends were trimmed by 4 bases and 2 bases, with 11 bases remaining between them. The germline gives CDR1 SGHDN, CDR2 FVKESK. The CDR3 nucleotides are TGTGCCAGCAGCCTCGGAGGGGTAAACTATGGCTACACCTTC. It translates to CASSLGGVNYGYTF.

The chain uses TRBV6-5 and TRBJ1-1; TRBD1 might be the D (6 bases). V was cut by 5 bases and J by 6 bases, with 16 bases left in between. The CDR3 totals 14 residues. The V gene's germline CDR1 is MNHEY and CDR2 SVGAGI. Written as DNA, the CDR3 is TGTGCCAGCAGTAGGGACACTAGTAAACCTGAAGCTTTCTTT. Translated, it gives CASSRDTSKPEAFF.

The chain employs TRBV4-1 and TRBJ2-1; TRBD2 matches at 12 bases. Germline loops: CDR1 MGHRA, CDR2 YSYEKL. The CDR3 covers 17 residues. The V segment lost 5 bases and the J segment 7 bases; nucleotides outside the gene matches: 12. The chain's CDR3 is CASSTRAPTSGSNEQFF. Here the CDR3 DNA reads TGCGCCAGCAGCACAAGGGCGCCGACTAGCGGGAGTAATGAGCAGTTCTTC.

V gene TRBV6-5 combines with J gene TRBJ1-2, with a tentative D call TRBD1 (6 bases). The CDR3 is made up of 13 amino acids. V lost 6 bases, J lost 8 bases, and 16 bases lay in between. The germline gives CDR1 MNHEY, CDR2 SVGAGI. The CDR3 is CASSQGPGDGYTF. CDR3 DNA: TGTGCCAGCAGCCAAGGGCCAGGGGACGGCTACACCTTC.

In its sample, this clone was seen a few times. The gene calls are TRBV27 and TRBJ2-1, with 7 bases aligning to TRBD2. The CDR3 covers 15 residues. V dropped 8 bases and J dropped 5; count of bases not matched to a gene: 12. CDR1 is MNHEY, CDR2 SMNVEV, per germline (reference sequence). The CDR3: CASRPMGGSNNEQFF. In DNA form, the CDR3 reads TGTGCCAGCCGACCTATGGGGGGGTCCAACAATGAGCAGTTCTTC.

The chain recombines TRBV3-1 (or the pseudogene TRBV3-2) with TRBJ1-6; D remains unclear. Trimming removed 0 bases from V and 10 bases from J, with 16 bases in between. Germline assignment: CDR1 LGHDT and CDR2 YNNKEL (reference sequence). The CDR3 has 16 amino acids. CDR3 sequence reads: CASSQESLVTGSPLHF. CDR3 in DNA: TGTGCCAGCAGCCAAGAATCTCTGGTGACGGGATCACCCCTCCACTTT.

This CDR3 is CASSSTGSTNEKLFF. The CDR3 DNA reads as TGCGCCAGCAGCTCAACAGGTTCTACTAATGAAAAACTGTTTTTT. J is TRBJ1-4 and V is TRBV5-1; D might be TRBD1 (5 bases). Germline V lookup: CDR1 SGHRS, CDR2 YFSETQ. V gave up 3 bases and J gave up 2 bases, with 11 bases separating them. This CDR3 is built from 15 residues.

The genes are TRBV7-8 and TRBJ1-4; D not resolved. V dropped 4 bases and J dropped 8 bases, with 11 bases sitting between them. The germline V gene has CDR1 SGHVS and CDR2 FQNEAQ. The CDR3 length is 13 residues. Here the CDR3 DNA reads TGTGCCAGCAGCTACCGGACTCAGGAAAAACTGTTTTTT. It is translated as CASSYRTQEKLFF.

J is TRBJ2-2 and V is TRBV12-3 or TRBV12-4; D perhaps matches TRBD1 (6 bases). V lost 6 bases to trimming and J lost 10 bases, with 15 bases between them. This CDR3 spans 13 amino acids. As DNA, the CDR3 is TGTGCCAGCAGCGGGACACCTATTCTGGAGCTGTTTTTT. Protein sequence: CASSGTPILELFF.

This clone was counted a single time. CDR3 in DNA: TGCAGTGCTAGTGGAGGGAGAGAGACCCAGTACTTC. Translating gives CSASGGRETQYF. The chain uses TRBV20-1 and TRBJ2-5; D may be TRBD2 (6 bases). The germline CDR1 and CDR2 sequences are DFQATT and SNEGSKA (reference sequence). Trimming pared 3 bases from V and 4 bases from J, leaving 9 bases between. The CDR3 spans 12 residues.

This clone showed up just once. The V gene is TRBV6-6, the J gene TRBJ2-5, with TRBD2 as a possible D gene (5 bases). CDR3 length: 11 amino acids. The V end lost 6 bases, the J end lost 7 bases, and 9 bases lay between the germline ends. CDR1 MNHNY and CDR2 SVGAGI come from the germline V gene (reference sequence). The CDR3 bases are TGTGCCAGCAGCCTCGCGGGGACCCAGTACTTC. It yields the protein CASSLAGTQYF.

The chain joins TRBV7-8 to TRBJ2-1; 8 bases align to TRBD2. This CDR3 has 14 amino acids. CDR1 and CDR2 (germline): SGHVS, FQNEAQ. The V segment lost 5 bases and the J segment 7 bases; nucleotides outside the gene matches: 7. CDR3 in DNA: TGTGCCAGCAGCGTACTAGCGGAGGTAAATGAGCAGTTCTTC. This sequence encodes CASSVLAEVNEQFF.

This sequence joins TRBV11-2 and TRBJ2-7; a weak D match, TRBD1 (5 bases). Germline V gene sequence: CDR1 SGHAT, CDR2 FQNNGV. The CDR3 consists of 14 residues. V lost 0 bases to trimming and J lost 2 bases, with 8 bases between them. Here the CDR3 reads CASSLELGPYEQYF. The CDR3 DNA follows: TGTGCCAGCAGCTTAGAACTGGGGCCCTACGAGCAGTACTTC.

V is TRBV2 and J is TRBJ2-2; weak D call: TRBD2 (5 bases). Looked up from germline, CDR1 is SNHLY and CDR2 is FYNNEI. The CDR3 sequence is 18 residues long. V lost 7 bases to trimming and J lost 5 bases, with 26 bases between them. The CDR3: CASNNRANGGLRTGELFF. The CDR3 nucleotides are TGTGCCAGCAACAACCGAGCGAACGGAGGCTTAAGAACCGGGGAGCTGTTTTTT.

The V and J genes are TRBV27 and TRBJ2-7; possible D gene TRBD2, 5 bases. The V gene lost 2 bases and the J gene lost 7 bases, with 15 bases spanning the gap. The germline V gene encodes CDR1 MNHEY and CDR2 SMNVEV (reference sequence). The CDR3 loop spans 14 amino acids. CDR3: CASSLKEYSGEQYF. The CDR3 bases are TGTGCCAGCAGTTTAAAGGAATACTCGGGGGAGCAGTACTTC.

The genes are TRBV6-5 and TRBJ1-1; 7 nucleotides align to TRBD1. Per the germline V gene, CDR1 is MNHEY and CDR2 is SVGAGI. This CDR3 comprises 13 residues. V shed 7 bases and J 6 bases; nucleotides not matched to a gene: 8. Written as DNA, the CDR3 is TGTGCCAGCACCAGACAGGGAGGCCCTGAAGCTTTCTTT. Protein sequence: CASTRQGGPEAFF.

This clone was detected only a few times. The V gene is TRBV5-1, the J gene TRBJ2-7; weak D call: TRBD1 (5 bases). Germline CDR1 SGHRS, CDR2 YFSETQ. V was pared by 5 bases and J by 4 bases, with 13 bases between. The CDR3 is 13 amino acids. CDR3 in amino acids: CASSPGKGYEQYF. CDR3 coding DNA: TGCGCCAGCAGTCCAGGGAAGGGGTACGAGCAGTACTTC.

The chain combines TRBV5-1 with TRBJ2-7; D may be TRBD1 (6 bases). This CDR3 comprises 14 residues. The ends were cut back, 3 bases at V and 2 bases at J, with 12 bases in the middle. The germline CDR1 and CDR2 sequences are SGHRS and YFSETQ. The CDR3 spells CASSSKGQTYEQYF. CDR3 in DNA: TGCGCCAGCAGCTCAAAAGGACAGACCTACGAGCAGTACTTC.

For the CDR3, the DNA is TGCGCCAGCAGCCAAGATCGCCTAGGACAGGGATATGGCTACACCTTC. It specifies CASSQDRLGQGYGYTF. The genes are TRBV4-3 and TRBJ1-2; 8 bases line up with TRBD1. Germline trimming cut 0 bases from V and 5 bases from J; bases unmatched to any gene: 8. CDR3 size: 16 residues. Germline values: CDR1 LGHNA, CDR2 YSLEER.

This chain uses TRBV4-2 with TRBJ1-4; D uncertain. V dropped 1 base and J dropped 8 bases, with 29 bases sitting between them. The CDR3 length is 20 residues. Germline V gives CDR1 LGHNA, CDR2 YNFKEQ. The CDR3: CASSQAQAGRRIVVEEKLFF. CDR3 sequence (DNA): TGTGCCAGCAGCCAAGCACAAGCAGGTCGACGAATTGTCGTCGAGGAAAAACTGTTTTTT.

In its sample, this clone was seen once. This rearrangement joins TRBV5-5 to TRBJ1-2, with D possibly being TRBD1 (5 bases). The V gene's germline CDR1 is SGHKS and CDR2 YYEKEE (reference sequence). This CDR3 is built from 13 residues. Trimming shortened V by 3 bases and J by 1 base, and 7 bases separated the two germline ends. The CDR3 loop reads CASSSGLNYGYTF. The CDR3 DNA reads TGTGCCAGCAGCTCGGGACTTAACTATGGCTACACCTTC.

This clone was detected once. V and J are TRBV5-1 and TRBJ1-1, with 9 bases identical to TRBD1. V lost 2 bases and J lost 4; bases outside the gene matches: 3. Germline V gives CDR1 SGHRS, CDR2 YFSETQ. The CDR3 extends over 14 amino acids. The CDR3 coding sequence is TGCGCCAGCAGCTTCATGGACAGGGGCACTGAAGCTTTCTTT. The encoded protein is CASSFMDRGTEAFF.

This clone was observed a handful of times. The gene calls are TRBV30 and TRBJ1-2; D is ambiguous. The CDR3 has 11 amino acids. Trimming pared 2 bases from V and 5 bases from J, leaving 6 bases between. Germline values: CDR1 GTSNPN, CDR2 SVGIG (reference sequence). The CDR3 sequence is CAWSTQYGYTF. The CDR3 DNA follows: TGTGCCTGGAGTACACAGTATGGCTACACCTTC. Full variable domain (missing parts from reference TRBV30 and TRBJ1-2): SQTIHQWPATLVQPVGSPLSLECTVEGTSNPNLYWYRQAAGRGLQLLFYSVGIGQISSEVPQNLSASRPQDRQFILSSKKLLLSDSGFYLCAWSTQYGYTFGSGTRLTVV.

CDR3 loop: CASSPTRGETQYF. In nucleotides, the CDR3 is TGCGCCAGCAGCCCGACTAGAGGGGAGACCCAGTACTTC. The V call is TRBV4-1, the J call TRBJ2-5, with D possibly TRBD2 on 6 matching bases. The CDR3 contains 13 residues. Trimming pared 4 bases from V and 5 bases from J, leaving 11 bases between. Germline loops: CDR1 MGHRA, CDR2 YSYEKL.

This chain links TRBV12-3 or TRBV12-4 with TRBJ1-3, with D tentatively TRBD1 (6 bases). The CDR3 loop spans 13 amino acids. The ends were cut back, 10 bases at V and 0 bases at J, with 10 bases in the middle. For the CDR3, the DNA is TGTGCCATCAGGGGCTTCTCTGGAAACACCATATATTTT. Translation gives CAIRGFSGNTIYF.

The J gene is TRBJ2-2, the V gene TRBV19; TRBD2 aligns across 8 bases. Germline trimming cut 3 bases from V and 7 bases from J; bases unmatched to any gene: 10. This CDR3 comprises 16 residues. Germline CDR1 and CDR2: LNHDA and SQIVND (reference sequence). The CDR3 is CASSIRAGAVNGELFF. The CDR3 DNA sequence: TGTGCCAGTAGTATTAGAGCGGGAGCAGTTAACGGGGAGCTGTTTTTT. The full variable domain, rest sourced from reference TRBV19 and TRBJ2-2, is DGGITQSPKYLFRKEGQNVTLSCEQNLNHDAMYWYRQDPGQGLRLIYYSQIVNDFQKGDIAEGYSVSREKKESFPLTVTSAQKNPTAFYLCASSIRAGAVNGELFFGEGSRLTVL.

This clone came up once. J is TRBJ2-1 and V is TRBV3-1 (or the pseudogene TRBV3-2), with 9 bases matching TRBD1. The germline V gene encodes CDR1 LGHDT and CDR2 YNNKEL (reference sequence). The CDR3 extends over 15 amino acids. Trimming at V came to 4 bases and at J to 3 bases, leaving 4 bases not matched to a gene. CDR3: CASSRPGQGYNEQFF. For the CDR3, the DNA is TGTGCCAGCAGCCGACCGGGACAGGGCTACAATGAGCAGTTCTTC.